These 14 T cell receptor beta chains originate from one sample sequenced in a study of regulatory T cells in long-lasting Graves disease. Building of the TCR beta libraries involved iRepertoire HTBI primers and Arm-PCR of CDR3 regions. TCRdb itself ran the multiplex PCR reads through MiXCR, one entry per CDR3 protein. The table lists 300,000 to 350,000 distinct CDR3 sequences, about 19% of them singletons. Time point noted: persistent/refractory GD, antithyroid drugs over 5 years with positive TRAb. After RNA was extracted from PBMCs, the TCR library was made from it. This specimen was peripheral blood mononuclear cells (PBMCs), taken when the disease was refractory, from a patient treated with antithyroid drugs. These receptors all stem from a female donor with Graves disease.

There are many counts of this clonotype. The CDR3 reads CSARDLLSQPQHF. CDR3 nucleotide sequence: TGCAGTGCTAGAGACCTTCTTAGTCAGCCCCAGCATTTT. V is TRBV20-1 and J is TRBJ1-5; unclear D gene. This CDR3 has 13 amino acids. Germline-derived CDR1 and CDR2 are DFQATT and SNEGSKA (reference sequence). The V end was cut by 0 bases, the J end by 6 bases, with 9 bases between.

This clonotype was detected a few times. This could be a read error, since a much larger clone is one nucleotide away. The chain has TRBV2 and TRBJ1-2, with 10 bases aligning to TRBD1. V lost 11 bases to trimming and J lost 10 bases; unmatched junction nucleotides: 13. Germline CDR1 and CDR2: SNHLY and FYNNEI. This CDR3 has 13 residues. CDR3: CAELMTGGGDYTF. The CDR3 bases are TGTGCCGAACTAATGACAGGGGGCGGTGACTACACCTTC. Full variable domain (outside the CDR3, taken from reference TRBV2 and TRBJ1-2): EPEVTQTPSHQVTQMGQEVILRCVPISNHLYFYWYRQILGQKVEFLVSFYNNEISEKSEIFDDQFSVERPDGSNFTLKIRSTKLEDSAMYFCAELMTGGGDYTFGSGTRLTVV.

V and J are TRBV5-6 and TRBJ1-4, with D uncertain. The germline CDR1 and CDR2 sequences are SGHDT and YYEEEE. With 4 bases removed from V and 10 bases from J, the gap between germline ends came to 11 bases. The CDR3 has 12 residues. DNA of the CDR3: TGTGCCAGCAGCCATACCACGGGAAAACTGTTTTTT. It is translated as CASSHTTGKLFF.

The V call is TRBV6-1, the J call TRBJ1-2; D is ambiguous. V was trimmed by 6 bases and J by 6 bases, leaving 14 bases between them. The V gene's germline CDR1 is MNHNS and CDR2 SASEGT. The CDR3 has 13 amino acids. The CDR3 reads CASRLKIGDGYTF. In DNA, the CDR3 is TGTGCCAGCAGGCTCAAAATTGGAGATGGCTACACCTTC.

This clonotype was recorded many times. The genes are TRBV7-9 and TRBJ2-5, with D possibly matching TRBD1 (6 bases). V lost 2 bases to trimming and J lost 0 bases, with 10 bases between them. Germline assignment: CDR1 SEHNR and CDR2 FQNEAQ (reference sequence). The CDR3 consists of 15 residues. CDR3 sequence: CASSLFGQYQETQYF. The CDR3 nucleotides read TGTGCCAGCAGCTTATTTGGACAGTACCAAGAGACCCAGTACTTC.

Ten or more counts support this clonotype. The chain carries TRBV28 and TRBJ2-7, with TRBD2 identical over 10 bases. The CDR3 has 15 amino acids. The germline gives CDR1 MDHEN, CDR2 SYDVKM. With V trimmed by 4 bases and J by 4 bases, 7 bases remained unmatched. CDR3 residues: CASSSLAGATYEQYF. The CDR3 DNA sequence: TGTGCCAGCAGTTCCCTAGCGGGAGCGACGTACGAGCAGTACTTC.

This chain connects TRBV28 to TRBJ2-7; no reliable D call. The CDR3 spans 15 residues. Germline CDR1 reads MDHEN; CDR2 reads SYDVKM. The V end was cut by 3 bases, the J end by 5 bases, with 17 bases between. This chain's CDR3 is CASSFHRNWGDEQYF. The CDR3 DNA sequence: TGTGCCAGCAGTTTTCACCGAAATTGGGGTGACGAGCAGTACTTC.

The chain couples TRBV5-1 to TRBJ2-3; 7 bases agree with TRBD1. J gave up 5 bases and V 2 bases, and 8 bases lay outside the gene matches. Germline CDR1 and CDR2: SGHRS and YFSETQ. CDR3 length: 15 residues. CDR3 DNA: TGCGCCAGCAGCTTCCACAGGGGCGAGTTAGATACGCAGTATTTT. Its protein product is CASSFHRGELDTQYF.

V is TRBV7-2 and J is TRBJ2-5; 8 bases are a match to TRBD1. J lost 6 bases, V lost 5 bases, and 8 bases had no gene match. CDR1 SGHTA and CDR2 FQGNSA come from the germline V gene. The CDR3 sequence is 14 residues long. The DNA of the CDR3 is TGTGCCAGCAGCCCTCAGGGGGCGGTGAAGACCCAGTACTTC. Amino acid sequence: CASSPQGAVKTQYF.

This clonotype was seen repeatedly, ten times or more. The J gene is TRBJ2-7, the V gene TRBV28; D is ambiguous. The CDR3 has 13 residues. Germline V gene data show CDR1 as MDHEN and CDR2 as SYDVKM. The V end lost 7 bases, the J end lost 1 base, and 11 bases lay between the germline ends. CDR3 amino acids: CASTPDGSYEQYF. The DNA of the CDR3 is TGTGCCAGCACCCCGGACGGATCCTACGAGCAGTACTTC. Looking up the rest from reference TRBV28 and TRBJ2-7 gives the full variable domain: DVKVTQSSRYLVKRTGEKVFLECVQDMDHENMFWYRQDPGLGLRLIYFSYDVKMKEKGDIPEGYSVSREKKERFSLILESASTNQTSMYLCASTPDGSYEQYFGPGTRLTVT.

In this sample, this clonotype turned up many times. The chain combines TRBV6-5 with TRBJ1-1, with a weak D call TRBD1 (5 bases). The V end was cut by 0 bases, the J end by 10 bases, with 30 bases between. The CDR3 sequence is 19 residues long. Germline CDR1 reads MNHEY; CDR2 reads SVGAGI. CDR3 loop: CASSYSAEGRATLLAGAFF. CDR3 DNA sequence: TGTGCCAGCAGTTACTCGGCGGAAGGCAGGGCGACCCTGCTTGCGGGAGCTTTCTTT.

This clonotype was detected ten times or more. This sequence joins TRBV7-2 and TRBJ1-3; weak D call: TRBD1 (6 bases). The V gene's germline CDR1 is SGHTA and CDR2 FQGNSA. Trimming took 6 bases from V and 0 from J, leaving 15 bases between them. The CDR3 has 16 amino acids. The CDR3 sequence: CASSADRPISGNTIYF. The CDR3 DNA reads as TGTGCCAGCAGTGCTGACAGGCCGATCTCTGGAAACACCATATATTTT.

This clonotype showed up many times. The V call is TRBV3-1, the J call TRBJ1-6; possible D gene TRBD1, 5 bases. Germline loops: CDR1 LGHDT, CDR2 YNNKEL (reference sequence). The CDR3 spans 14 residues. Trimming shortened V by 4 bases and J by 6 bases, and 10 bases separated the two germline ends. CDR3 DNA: TGTGCCAGCAGCCCCGGGACGGTTAATTCACCCCTCCACTTT. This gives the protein CASSPGTVNSPLHF.

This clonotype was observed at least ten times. The CDR3, as DNA: TGTGCCAGCAGTGCCGGACAGGGGGCGCGGGGTGAAAAACTGTTTTTT. This translates into CASSAGQGARGEKLFF. The chain combines TRBV25-1 with TRBJ1-4; 11 positions match TRBD1. Germline trimming cut 4 bases from V and 7 bases from J; bases unmatched to any gene: 8. CDR1 MGHDK and CDR2 SYGVNS come from the germline V gene. This CDR3 comprises 16 residues.